The subject of this entry is one T cell receptor beta chain. Its matching antigen is unknown. This entry belongs to a study of cytomegalovirus exposure and HLA in healthy donors. For the study at large: Genetic ancestry analysis placed 81% of the approximately 390 donors that were genotyped in the Caucasian-associated cluster.

Points from the study as a whole: A later analysis linked a missense DCLRE1C variant to TCR beta V- and J-gene trimming. A later analysis found common viral pathogens apparently linked to several of the most significant clusters.

Vbeta (60) and Jbeta (13) primers were used in the PCR. Some clones are missing from TCRdb's copy, which holds only in-frame ones; the method was immunoSEQ multiplex PCR. The top ten clones hold about 6.5% of a sample with around 150,000 clones, 79% of them seen once. Germline V gives CDR1 SNHLY, CDR2 FYNNEI. CDR3 length: 14 residues. The trim removed 8 bases at V and 1 base at J, leaving 3 bases unmatched. This TCR was sampled from a man aged 35-49 years in good health and CMV-seropositive. This chain uses TRBV2 with TRBJ2-3, with 10 bases aligning to TRBD1. The source material was PBMCs. The CDR3 nucleotides are TGTGCCAGCGCCGGGACAGGGGGCACAGATACGCAGTATTTT. Translating gives CASAGTGGTDTQYF.